Listed here are 18 T cell receptor delta chains from one sample, sequenced in a study of γδ T cells in repeated Plasmodium falciparum infection. Vgamma9/Vdelta2+ and Vdelta2-negative gammadelta T cells were flow-sorted from PBMC for bulk sequencing. TCRdb fed the multiplex PCR reads to CATT. The sample carries 70,000 to 95,000 delta-chain clones, under 1.5% recorded once. Source material: gamma-delta T cells from blood. These receptors all stem from a pool of human donors (malaria-infected and uninfected, not separated).

There are many counts of this clone. This DNA's translation differs at residue 7 from TCRdb's protein, which comes from a much larger clone; a read error is likely, and the protein shown is translated from the DNA. V and J are TRDV1 and TRDJ1; D is unresolved. TCRdb leaves out the J gene; it was filled in here by matching the DNA to germline. CDR3 length: 17 amino acids. V shed 5 bases and J shed 0 bases, with 19 bases lying between them. Germline V gives CDR1 TSWWSYY, CDR2 QGS. The CDR3 DNA reads TGTGCTCTTGGGCAAGGGCCCCCTCCCCGTTACACCGATAAACTCATCTTT. This codes for CALGQGPPPRYTDKLIF.

This clone was seen repeatedly, ten times or more. Within the sample, other DNA sequences also encode this same CDR3. The V call is TRDV1, the J call TRDJ1, with 11 bases aligning to TRDD3. V dropped 0 bases and J dropped 1; count of bases not matched to a gene: 10. The CDR3 runs to 19 residues. Germline CDR1 reads TSWWSYY; CDR2 reads QGS. In nucleotides, the CDR3 is TGTGCTCTTGGGGAACTCGCGTTACTGGGGGATAAGGGCACCGATAAACTCATCTTT. This translates into CALGELALLGDKGTDKLIF.

Of note for this clone: TCRdb pairs this DNA with a much larger clone's protein that differs at residue 21, likely a read error; the protein shown was translated from the DNA. The V call is TRDV2, the J call TRDJ1, with 9 bases that match TRDD3. Since TCRdb gives no J gene, matching the DNA to germline was used here to assign it. Germline loops: CDR1 GEAIGNYY, CDR2 EKD. CDR3 length equals 25 residues. CDR3 bases: TGTGCCTGTGACACCGTGGGCCCTTCCCAGGTCCTGGCTACTGGGGGACCCCTTTCGACCGGTAAACTCATCTTT. Translating it yields CACDTVGPSQVLATGGPLSTGKLIF.

Comment on this clone: A read error is likely here: a far larger clone is one base away. Different DNA sequences within this sample yield the same CDR3. The CDR3 coding sequence is TGTGCTCTTGGGGACCCCCTTCCTGGGTGTACTGGGGGTCGCACCGATAAGCTCATCTTT. Translated, it gives CALGDPLPGCTGGRTDKLIF. The V segment is TRDV1, and no J call was made; the table's D call, TRDD3, was not checked against the DNA. The CDR3 runs to 20 residues. Looked up from germline, CDR1 is TSWWSYY and CDR2 is QGS.

Concerning this clone: This DNA translates differently at residue 3 from the TCRdb protein, which is that of a much larger clone; a read error is likely, and the protein shown is the DNA's own translation. The chain's CDR3 is CAPGHPLPPSPTDKLIF. CDR3 nucleotide sequence: TGTGCTCCTGGACATCCTTTGCCGCCTAGTCCGACCGATAAACTCATCTTT. The chain links TRDV1 to TRDJ1; the D is unclear. The J gene, not given by TCRdb, was assigned here from a germline match of the nucleotide sequence. Germline V gives CDR1 TSWWSYY, CDR2 QGS. The length of the CDR3 is 17 residues. V was trimmed by 10 bases and J by 2 bases, leaving 26 bases between them.

Note on this clone: This likely stems from a read error, as it lies one base from a far larger clone. This same CDR3 is encoded by further DNA sequences in the sample. The chain combines TRDV2 with TRDJ1; 11 bases match TRDD3. TCRdb offers no J gene call, so here the DNA was matched to germline to obtain one. The CDR3 runs 21 residues. Germline CDR1 is GEAIGNYY and CDR2 is EKD. Unmatched junction bases numbered 27, after V lost 4 bases and J lost 6 bases. CDR3 protein: CACDIIGGSPGGYFKGHKLIF. CDR3 nucleotides: TGTGCCTGTGATATAATAGGCGGGTCGCCTGGGGGATACTTCAAGGGTCATAAACTCATCTTT.

Of note for this clone: TCRdb lists the protein of a much larger clone for this DNA, which differs at residue 9, so this is likely a read error; the protein given here is translated from the DNA itself. The chain recombines TRDV2 with TRDJ1, with unresolved D. The CDR3 runs 15 residues. Germline CDR1 and CDR2: GEAIGNYY and EKD. V shed 3 bases and J shed 0 bases, with 13 bases lying between them. The CDR3 loop reads CACDLGYGHTDKLIF. DNA of the CDR3: TGTGCCTGTGACCTCGGGTATGGGCACACCGATAAACTCATCTTT.

To note about this clone: For this DNA, TCRdb reports the protein of a much larger clone, which diverges at residue 12, most likely from a read error; the protein presented here is translated directly from the DNA. The V call is TRDV1, the J call TRDJ1; D might be TRDD3 (5 bases). Germline V gene lookup returns CDR1 TSWWSYY and CDR2 QGS. This CDR3 is 17 amino acids long. Trimming took 0 bases from V and 3 from J, leaving 17 bases between them. CDR3 sequence (DNA): TGTGCTCTTGGGGAACTAGACCTCCAGTTATACGCCGATAAACTCATCTTT. It encodes CALGELDLQLYADKLIF.

This clone was seen only a few times. A much larger clone sits a single nucleotide away, making a read error possible. The same CDR3 can be traced to other DNA sequences in this sample. The chain uses TRDV1 and TRDJ1; 7 bases map to TRDD3. Per germline, CDR1 TSWWSYY and CDR2 QGS. The CDR3 is 21 residues long. Losses at the gene ends were 0 bases for V and 2 bases for J; bases not matched to a gene: 21. CDR3 sequence (DNA): TGTGCTCTTGGGGAACTAGTTTCCCATGTACTGGGGATTTGCCCTACCGATAAACTCATCTTT. Its translation is CALGELVSHVLGICPTDKLIF.

Note on this clone: TCRdb records a much larger clone's protein for this DNA, with a difference at residue 4 that likely arises from a read error; the protein given is the translation of the DNA. This chain links TRDV1 with TRDJ2; 13 bases map to TRDD3. No J segment appears in TCRdb, so it was assigned here by matching the sequence to germline. Germline lookup yields CDR1 TSWWSYY and CDR2 QGS. The length of the CDR3 is 24 residues. The CDR3 sequence is CALRESITFPPFTGGYAGAAQLFF. As DNA, the CDR3 is TGTGCTCTTAGGGAATCGATAACCTTCCCACCTTTTACTGGGGGATACGCGGGAGCAGCACAACTCTTCTTT.

This clone was detected a few times. The chain carries TRDV1 and TRDJ1; 8 bases agree with TRDD3. TCRdb gives no J gene; it was assigned here by matching the DNA to germline. The CDR3 is 24 amino acids. With V trimmed by 3 bases and J by 0 bases, 30 bases remained unmatched. The V gene's germline CDR1 is TSWWSYY and CDR2 QGS. The CDR3 loop is CALGDEGVSTPFGDTGGHTDKLIF. The CDR3 nucleotides are TGTGCTCTTGGGGACGAAGGAGTTTCTACCCCTTTCGGGGATACAGGTGGGCACACCGATAAACTCATCTTT.

There are a few counts of this clone. The protein in TCRdb stems from a much larger clone and differs at residue 7 from this DNA's translation, likely a read error; here the protein is translated from the DNA. The J gene is TRDJ1, the V gene TRDV2; tentative D call: TRDD3 (5 bases). The J gene is absent in TCRdb and was assigned here via DNA matching to germline. The V gene's germline CDR1 is GEAIGNYY and CDR2 EKD. This CDR3 region has 23 residues. The germline V and J ends were trimmed by 3 bases and 0 bases, with 37 bases remaining between them. The CDR3 nucleotides read TGTGCCTGTGACGCTTTGGTGCCCCTTACCAACCGTCGGGGAGATGGGAACACCGATAAACTCATCTTT. It specifies CACDALVPLTNRRGDGNTDKLIF.

This clone appeared a few times. TCRdb assigns this DNA the protein of a much larger clone, which departs from its translation at residue 17; this likely reflects a read error, and the protein shown comes from translating the DNA. This chain joins TRDV1 and TRDJ1; maybe TRDD2 (6 bases). CDR1 TSWWSYY and CDR2 QGS come from the germline V gene. This CDR3 is 20 amino acids long. CDR3 in DNA: TGTGCTCTTGGGGAACCCCCCCCTTTCCTATTCGGTCATTCCCCTGATAGACTCATCTTT. This sequence encodes CALGEPPPFLFGHSPDRLIF.

This clone was counted only a few times. This likely stems from a read error, as it lies one base from a far larger clone. This specimen includes other DNA sequences encoding the same CDR3. The CDR3 coding sequence is TGTGCTCTTGGGGAACTAGACCTCCAGCTATACACCGATAAACTCATCTTT. It translates to CALGELDLQLYTDKLIF. The rearrangement uses TRDV1 and TRDJ1; D is uncertain. The CDR3 length is 17 residues. Trimming removed 0 bases at V and 0 bases at J, with 14 bases between. Germline V CDR1 and CDR2: TSWWSYY, QGS.

In its sample, this clone was seen many times. This sequence joins TRDV2 and TRDJ1; D remains unclear. Germline CDR1 GEAIGNYY, CDR2 EKD. The CDR3 has 13 amino acids. Trimming removed 6 bases from V and 2 bases from J, with 12 bases in between. The DNA of the CDR3 is TGTGCCTGTTTAAACCATCTAACCGATAAACTCATCTTT. Its protein product is CACLNHLTDKLIF.

To note about this clone: TCRdb shows a much larger clone's protein in place of this DNA's translation, and the two differ at residue 15, likely through a read error; the protein shown is translated from the DNA. The chain combines TRDV1 with TRDJ1; 11 bases line up with TRDD3. The junction had 19 bases not matched to a gene; V was cut back by 1 base and J by 0 bases. CDR3 length: 22 residues. The V gene's germline CDR1 is TSWWSYY and CDR2 QGS. In nucleotides, the CDR3 is TGTGCTCTTGGGGAACGTAGTTACTGGGGGATAAACCCTCCGACGTACACCGATAAACTCATCTTT. It is translated as CALGERSYWGINPPTYTDKLIF.

In this sample, this clone turned up many times. V usage is TRDV1 and J usage is TRDJ1; 8 bases line up with TRDD3. TCRdb leaves out the J gene; it was filled in here by matching the DNA to germline. J was trimmed by 0 bases and V by 3 bases; bases with no gene match: 18. From germline, CDR1 is TSWWSYY and CDR2 QGS. This CDR3 is 20 amino acids long. The CDR3 DNA reads TGTGCTCTTGGGGACCACACCCAAAACTGGGGGCCCGCTCACACCGATAAACTCATCTTT. It codes for CALGDHTQNWGPAHTDKLIF.

The sample holds a few counts of this clone. V gene TRDV2 combines with J gene TRDJ1; D might be TRDD3 (6 bases). This CDR3 comprises 17 residues. Trimming removed 4 bases at V and 8 bases at J, with 28 bases between. The germline V gene has CDR1 GEAIGNYY and CDR2 EKD. Written as DNA, the CDR3 is TGTGCCTGTGAGACCCGTGTTGATACTGGGTGCGAGTGCAAACTCATCTTT. This encodes CACETRVDTGCECKLIF.